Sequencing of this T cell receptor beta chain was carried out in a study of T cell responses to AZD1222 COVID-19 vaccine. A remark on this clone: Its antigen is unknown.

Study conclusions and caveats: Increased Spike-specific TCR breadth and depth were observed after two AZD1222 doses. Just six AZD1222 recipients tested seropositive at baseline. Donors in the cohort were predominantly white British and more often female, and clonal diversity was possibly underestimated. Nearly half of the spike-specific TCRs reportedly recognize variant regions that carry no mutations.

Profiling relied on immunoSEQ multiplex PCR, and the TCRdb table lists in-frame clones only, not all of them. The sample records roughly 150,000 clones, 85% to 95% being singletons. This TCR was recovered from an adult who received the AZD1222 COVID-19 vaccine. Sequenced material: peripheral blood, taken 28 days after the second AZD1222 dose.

CDR3 protein: CASSAEEYYGYTF. The CDR3 DNA sequence: TGTGCCAGCAGCGCCGAAGAGTACTATGGCTACACCTTC. V usage is TRBV6-5 and J usage is TRBJ1-2; the D is unclear. Looked up from germline, CDR1 is MNHEY and CDR2 is SVGAGI. Trimming took 6 bases from V and 3 from J, leaving 11 bases between them. The CDR3 contains 13 residues.